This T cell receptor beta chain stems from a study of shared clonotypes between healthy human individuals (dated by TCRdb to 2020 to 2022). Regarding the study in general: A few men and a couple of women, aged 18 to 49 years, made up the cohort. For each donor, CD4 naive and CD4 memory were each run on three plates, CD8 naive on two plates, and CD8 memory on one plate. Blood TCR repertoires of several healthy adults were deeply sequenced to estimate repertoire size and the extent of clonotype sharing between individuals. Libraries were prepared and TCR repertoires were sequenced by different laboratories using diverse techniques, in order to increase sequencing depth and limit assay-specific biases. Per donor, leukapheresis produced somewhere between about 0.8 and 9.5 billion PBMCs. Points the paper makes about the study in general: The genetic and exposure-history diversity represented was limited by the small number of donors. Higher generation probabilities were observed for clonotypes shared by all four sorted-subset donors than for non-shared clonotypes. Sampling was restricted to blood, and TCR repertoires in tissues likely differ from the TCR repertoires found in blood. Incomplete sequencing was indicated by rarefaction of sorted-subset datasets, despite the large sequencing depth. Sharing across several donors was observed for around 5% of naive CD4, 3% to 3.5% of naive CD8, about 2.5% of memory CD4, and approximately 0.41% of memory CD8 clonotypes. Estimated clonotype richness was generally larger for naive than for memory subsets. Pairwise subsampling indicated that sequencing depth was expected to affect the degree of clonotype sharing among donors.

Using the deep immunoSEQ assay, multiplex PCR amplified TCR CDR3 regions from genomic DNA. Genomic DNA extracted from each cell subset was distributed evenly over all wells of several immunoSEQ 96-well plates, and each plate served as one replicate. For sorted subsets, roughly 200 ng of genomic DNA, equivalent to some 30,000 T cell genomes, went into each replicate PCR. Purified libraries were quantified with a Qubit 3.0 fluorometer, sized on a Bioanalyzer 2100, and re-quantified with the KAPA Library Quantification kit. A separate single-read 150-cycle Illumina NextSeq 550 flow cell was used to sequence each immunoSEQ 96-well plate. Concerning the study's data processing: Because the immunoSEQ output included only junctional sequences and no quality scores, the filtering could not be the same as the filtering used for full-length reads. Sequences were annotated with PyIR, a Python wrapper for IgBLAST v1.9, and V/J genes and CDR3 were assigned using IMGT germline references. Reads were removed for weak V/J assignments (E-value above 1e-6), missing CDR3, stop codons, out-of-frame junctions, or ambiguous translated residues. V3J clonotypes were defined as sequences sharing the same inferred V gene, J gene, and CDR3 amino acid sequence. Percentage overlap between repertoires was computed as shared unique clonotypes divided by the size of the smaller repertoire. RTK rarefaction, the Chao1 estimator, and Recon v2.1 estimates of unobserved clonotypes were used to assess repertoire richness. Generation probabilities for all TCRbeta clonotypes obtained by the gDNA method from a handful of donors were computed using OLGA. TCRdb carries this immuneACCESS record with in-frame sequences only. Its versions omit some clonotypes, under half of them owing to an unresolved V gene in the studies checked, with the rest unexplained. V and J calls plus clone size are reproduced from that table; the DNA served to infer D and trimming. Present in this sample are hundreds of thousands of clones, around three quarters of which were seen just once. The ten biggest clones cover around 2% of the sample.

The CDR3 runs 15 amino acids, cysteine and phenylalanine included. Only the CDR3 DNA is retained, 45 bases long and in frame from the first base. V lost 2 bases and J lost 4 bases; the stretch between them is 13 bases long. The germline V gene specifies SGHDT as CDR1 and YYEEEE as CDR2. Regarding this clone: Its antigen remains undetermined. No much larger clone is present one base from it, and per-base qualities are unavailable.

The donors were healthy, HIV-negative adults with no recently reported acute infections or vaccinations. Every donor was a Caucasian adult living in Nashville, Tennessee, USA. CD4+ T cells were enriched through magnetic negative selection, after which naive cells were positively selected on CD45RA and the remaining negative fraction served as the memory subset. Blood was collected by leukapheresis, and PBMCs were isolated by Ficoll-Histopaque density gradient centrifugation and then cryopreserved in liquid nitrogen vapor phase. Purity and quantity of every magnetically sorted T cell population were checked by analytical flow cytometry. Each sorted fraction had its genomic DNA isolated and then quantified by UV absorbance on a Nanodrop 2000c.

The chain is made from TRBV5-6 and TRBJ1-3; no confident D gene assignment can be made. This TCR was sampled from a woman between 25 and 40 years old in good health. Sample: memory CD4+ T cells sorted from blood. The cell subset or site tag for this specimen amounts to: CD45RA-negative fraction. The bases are TGTGCCAGCAGCTTCGGAGTCCAGGCGGGAAACACCATATATTTT. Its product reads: CASSFGVQAGNTIYF.